This T cell receptor (beta chain) came from a study of T cell repertoires in cytomegalovirus infection. This clonotype was picked up a small number of times. Its target is unknown. TCRdb called the reads again in MiXCR, with one record for every CDR3 protein. The sample lists some 920,000 distinct CDR3 sequences, approximately 30% occurring once. The V segment lost 4 bases and the J segment 6 bases; nucleotides outside the gene matches: 3. CDR3 length equals 13 residues. Germline values: CDR1 LNHDA, CDR2 SQIVND (reference sequence). This receptor was identified in a human donor in good health (CMV status not recorded). Some clones in this sample may be carry-over from other donors' samples. The V and J genes are TRBV19 and TRBJ1-1, with 9 bases that match TRBD1. The sample was cultured CD8+ T cells from PBMCs, taken from culture after CMV antigen stimulation. The CDR3 DNA reads TGTGCCAGTAGTACTACAGGGGGCGCTGAAGCTTTCTTT. Its translation is CASSTTGGAEAFF.